This T cell receptor beta chain was retrieved from a study of technical replicates of blood from a few donors. The table came from immunoSEQ multiplex PCR; TCRdb's copy has only in-frame clones and leaves some out. This sample has about 84,000 clones, with roughly 97% found just once. The germline V and J ends were trimmed by 3 bases and 4 bases, with 13 bases remaining between them. The CDR3 has 15 residues. Germline CDR1 LNHDA, CDR2 SQIVND (reference sequence). The TCR originated in a human donor in good health. The V gene is TRBV19, the J gene TRBJ2-1; a possible D gene is TRBD1 (8 bases). Sequencing used T cells isolated from PBMCs. CDR3 sequence: CASSMGGDRYNEQFF. The CDR3 DNA follows: TGTGCCAGTAGTATGGGGGGGGACAGGTACAATGAGCAGTTCTTC.